Detailed here is one T cell receptor beta chain. The antigen remains undetermined. Each patient was aged 18 to 65 and had newly diagnosed hyperthyroidism of under 2 months' duration. Diagnosis rested on symptoms, serum thyroxine and TRAb, thyroid ultrasound, and orbital computed tomography. PBMCs came from more than 9.5 ml fresh peripheral blood. Amplified TCR beta CDR3 regions derived from RNA transcripts. An initial round of RT-PCR targeting the TCR CDR3 relied on the HTBI primer set. One entry per CDR3 protein results from TCRdb running MiXCR on the multiplex PCR reads. The sample has some 560,000 distinct CDR3 sequences, 15% to 18% seen once. The entry originates in a study of T cells in Graves' hyperthyroidism and ophthalmopathy. Findings and limits, study-wide: Most expanded thyroid clonotypes above 0.001 also appeared in blood.

The clonotype was recovered from a woman in her twenties or thirties with Graves' hyperthyroidism. Input material: blood.

The CDR3 region has the DNA TGTGCCAGCAGTTACTCGGGGGCAGGGGGCGTGGATCAGCCCCAGCATTTT. Translating gives CASSYSGAGGVDQPQHF. The chain recombines TRBV6-5 with TRBJ1-5, with 8 bases matching TRBD1. The germline gives CDR1 MNHEY, CDR2 SVGAGI. The CDR3 is made up of 17 amino acids. Trimming removed 0 bases from V and 5 bases from J; junction bases left unmatched: 9.